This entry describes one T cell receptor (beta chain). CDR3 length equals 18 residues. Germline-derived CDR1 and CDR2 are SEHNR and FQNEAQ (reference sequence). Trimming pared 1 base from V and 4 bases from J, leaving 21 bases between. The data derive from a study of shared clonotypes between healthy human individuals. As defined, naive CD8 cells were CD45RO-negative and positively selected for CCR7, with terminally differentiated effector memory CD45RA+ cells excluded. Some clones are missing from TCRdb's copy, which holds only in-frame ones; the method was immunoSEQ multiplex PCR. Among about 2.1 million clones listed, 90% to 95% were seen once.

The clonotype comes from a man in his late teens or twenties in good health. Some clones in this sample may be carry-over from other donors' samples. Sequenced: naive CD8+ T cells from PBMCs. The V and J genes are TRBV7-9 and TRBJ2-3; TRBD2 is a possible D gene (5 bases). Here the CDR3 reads CASSLGLAGLKDSDTQYF. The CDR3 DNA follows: TGTGCCAGCAGCTTAGGACTGGCTGGACTTAAAGATTCAGATACGCAGTATTTT.